The T cell receptor (beta chain) under discussion was sequenced for a study of blood T cell repertoires in COVID-19. Profiling relied on immunoSEQ multiplex PCR, and the TCRdb table lists in-frame clones only, not all of them. Of approximately 440,000 clones detected, about nine tenths appear once; the ten largest clones hold 0.7%. This CDR3 contains 13 residues. Trimming took 8 bases from V and 2 from J, leaving 14 bases between them. CDR1 is GTSNPN, CDR2 SVGIG, per germline (reference sequence). The TCR was taken from a woman between 18 and 30 years old who had recovered from COVID-19. The sequenced sample consisted of PBMCs or T cells enriched from blood (not recorded which). V and J are TRBV30 and TRBJ2-3; D is possibly TRBD2 (5 bases). This CDR3 is CAGGQRITDTQYF. CDR3 in DNA: TGTGCCGGAGGTCAGCGGATCACAGATACGCAGTATTTT. The whole variable domain, filled in from reference TRBV30 and TRBJ2-3, reads SQTIHQWPATLVQPVGSPLSLECTVEGTSNPNLYWYRQAAGRGLQLLFYSVGIGQISSEVPQNLSASRPQDRQFILSSKKLLLSDSGFYLCAGGQRITDTQYFGPGTRLTVL.